The 31 T cell receptor beta chains below were found in one sample sequenced in a study of T-cell reconstitution after alpha-beta-depleted transplantation in children. Library preparation (for TCRbeta) was performed with unique molecular identifiers. In TCRdb, the PCR reads were re-called with MiXCR into one record per CDR3 protein. The table lists approximately 85,000 distinct CDR3 sequences, roughly 16% of them singletons. Sequences were derived from PBMCs, mostly from graft donor cells, sampled 180 days after TCRalphabeta/CD19-depleted stem cell transplant. Receptor source: a male patient between 2 and 10 years old who had a stem cell transplant for acute lymphoblastic leukemia, so the T cells may come from the graft donor.

V is TRBV4-2 and J is TRBJ2-7; D is unresolved. This CDR3 spans 12 amino acids. V was trimmed by 3 bases and J by 7 bases, leaving 10 bases between them. Germline V gives CDR1 LGHNA, CDR2 YNFKEQ. The CDR3 DNA reads as TGTGCCAGCAGCCAGGGTTTTCGGGAGCAGTACTTC. Residues: CASSQGFREQYF.

This clonotype was recorded at least ten times. J is TRBJ2-3 and V is TRBV20-1; D might be TRBD2 (6 bases). Germline V lookup: CDR1 DFQATT, CDR2 SNEGSKA (reference sequence). V lost 6 bases, J lost 0 bases, and 13 bases lay in between. The CDR3 spans 14 residues. The CDR3 DNA is TGCAGTGCCCGGGGGTCGCATAGCACAGATACGCAGTATTTT. This sequence encodes CSARGSHSTDTQYF.

The chain uses TRBV7-2 and TRBJ1-6, with D unclear. Germline CDR1 SGHTA, CDR2 FQGNSA. Trimming shortened V by 4 bases and J by 12 bases, and 13 bases separated the two germline ends. CDR3 length equals 13 residues. CDR3 amino acids: CASSSYGLRPLHF. The CDR3 bases are TGTGCCAGCAGCTCCTACGGATTACGACCCCTCCACTTT.

At least ten counts were recorded for this clonotype. The rearrangement uses TRBV12-3 or TRBV12-4 and TRBJ2-5; D is possibly TRBD2 (6 bases). The V gene lost 2 bases and the J gene lost 5 bases, with 12 bases spanning the gap. CDR3 length: 14 residues. The CDR3 loop is CASSLRRVVETQYF. In DNA form, the CDR3 reads TGTGCCAGCAGTTTAAGGAGGGTTGTGGAGACCCAGTACTTC.

The chain employs TRBV15 and TRBJ2-2; the D is unclear. Per the germline V gene, CDR1 is LNHNV and CDR2 is YYDKDF (reference sequence). Trimming stripped 0 bases from V and 6 bases from J, with 5 bases between. The CDR3 has 13 amino acids. The CDR3 DNA is TGTGCCACCAGCAGAGAGGCTCCCGGGGAGCTGTTTTTT. This encodes CATSREAPGELFF.

Ten or more counts support this clonotype. The rearrangement uses TRBV7-2 and TRBJ1-2; D possibly corresponds to TRBD1 (5 bases). Germline values: CDR1 SGHTA, CDR2 FQGNSA. Between the trimmed V and J ends, which lost 2 bases and 6 bases, there was a span of 7 bases. CDR3 length: 12 residues. CDR3 bases: TGTGCCAGCAGCTTAAGGGGCGATGGCTACACCTTC. Amino acids: CASSLRGDGYTF.

This clonotype has more than one count but fewer than ten. This chain joins TRBV7-2 and TRBJ1-4; D remains ambiguous. CDR1 SGHTA and CDR2 FQGNSA come from the germline V gene. The CDR3 covers 13 residues. Trimming stripped 3 bases from V and 14 bases from J, with 16 bases between. The CDR3 loop is CASSFLRSGSLFF. CDR3 sequence (DNA): TGTGCCAGCAGCTTTCTGAGGTCCGGGTCCCTGTTTTTT. Filled out from reference TRBV7-2 and TRBJ1-4, the complete variable domain reads GAGVSQSPSNKVTEKGKDVELRCDPISGHTALYWYRQSLGQGLEFLIYFQGNSAPDKSGLPSDRFSAERTGGSVSTLTIQRTQQEDSAVYLCASSFLRSGSLFFGSGTQLSVL.

At least ten counts were recorded for this clonotype. This chain connects TRBV7-2 to TRBJ2-1; D ambiguous. The V and J ends lost 2 bases and 6 bases respectively, with 20 bases between them. The germline V gene encodes CDR1 SGHTA and CDR2 FQGNSA. The CDR3 covers 17 residues. CDR3 DNA sequence: TGTGCCAGCAGCTTAATTGGCCAAGGGTCCACAATCAATGAGCAGTTCTTC. This gives the protein CASSLIGQGSTINEQFF. The whole variable domain, remainder taken from reference TRBV7-2 and TRBJ2-1, is GAGVSQSPSNKVTEKGKDVELRCDPISGHTALYWYRQSLGQGLEFLIYFQGNSAPDKSGLPSDRFSAERTGGSVSTLTIQRTQQEDSAVYLCASSLIGQGSTINEQFFGPGTRLTVL.

This clonotype turned up a few times. The rearrangement links TRBV6-2 or TRBV6-3 to TRBJ2-2; tentatively, D is TRBD1 (5 bases). The V end was cut by 2 bases, the J end by 4 bases, with 8 bases between. The CDR3 covers 14 residues. Germline V gives CDR1 MNHEY, CDR2 SVGEGT. The CDR3 bases are TGTGCCAGCAGTTACCAGGGAAGCACCGGGGAGCTGTTTTTT. Protein: CASSYQGSTGELFF.

This chain uses TRBV12-3 or TRBV12-4 with TRBJ2-3, with 7 bases fitting TRBD1. The CDR3 contains 15 residues. The ends lost 3 bases at V and 5 bases at J; junction bases unmatched: 8. The CDR3 nucleotides read TGTGCCAGCAGTTTGGGGACAGCTCGTCAAGATACGCAGTATTTT. It yields the protein CASSLGTARQDTQYF.

This sequence joins TRBV5-4 and TRBJ1-2; D uncertain. The CDR3 loop spans 14 amino acids. The V gene's germline CDR1 is SGHNT and CDR2 YYREEE (reference sequence). V lost 0 bases and J lost 3, with 9 bases in between. For the CDR3, the DNA is TGTGCCAGCAGCTTGGATGCGGAAGACTATGGCTACACCTTC. It is translated as CASSLDAEDYGYTF. The full variable domain, rest sourced from reference TRBV5-4 and TRBJ1-2, is ETGVTQSPTHLIKTRGQQVTLRCSSQSGHNTVSWYQQALGQGPQFIFQYYREEENGRGNFPPRFSGLQFPNYSSELNVNALELDDSALYLCASSLDAEDYGYTFGSGTRLTVV.

CDR3 amino acids: CASSLHASPLHF. CDR3 nucleotides: TGTGCCAGCAGTTTACACGCCTCACCCCTCCACTTT. The rearrangement joins TRBV12-3 or TRBV12-4 to TRBJ1-6; D is unclear. Between the trimmed V and J ends, which lost 2 bases and 10 bases, there was a span of 6 bases. This CDR3 spans 12 amino acids.

Comment on this clonotype: A read error may produce the germline difference seen at one junction end. The chain couples TRBV7-2 to TRBJ2-7, with a tentative D call TRBD2 (6 bases). Germline CDR1 reads SGHTA; CDR2 reads FQGNSA. The CDR3 extends over 14 amino acids. CDR3 region: CASSLALGAYEQYF. The DNA for the CDR3 is TGTGCCAGCAGCCTAGCGCTAGGGGCCTACGAGCAGTACTTC.

This clonotype turned up a few times. The chain joins TRBV7-2 to TRBJ2-3; the D is unclear. Germline V CDR1 and CDR2: SGHTA, FQGNSA. V lost 2 bases, J lost 4 bases, and 10 bases lay in between. This CDR3 comprises 14 residues. CDR3 sequence reads: CASSLLGNADTQYF. The CDR3 DNA is TGTGCCAGCAGCTTATTGGGGAATGCAGATACGCAGTATTTT.

This clonotype was detected only a few times. The rearrangement joins TRBV20-1 to TRBJ2-3; perhaps TRBD1 as D (6 bases). The germline V gene has CDR1 DFQATT and CDR2 SNEGSKA (reference sequence). The CDR3 extends over 12 amino acids. Trimming shortened V by 2 bases and J by 5 bases, and 8 bases separated the two germline ends. The CDR3 region is CSARRGRDTQYF. As DNA, the CDR3 is TGCAGTGCTAGAAGGGGGAGAGATACGCAGTATTTT.

The genes are TRBV25-1 and TRBJ2-6, with 7 bases fitting TRBD1. CDR1 and CDR2 from the germline V gene are MGHDK and SYGVNS. The length of the CDR3 is 19 residues. V was pared by 8 bases and J by 3 bases, with 19 bases of the junction left unmatched. The CDR3 coding sequence is TGTGCCAGCCCTCCCCTGATAGGGGGCCCGAGGGATGGGGCCAACGTCCTGACTTTC. It encodes CASPPLIGGPRDGANVLTF.

This clonotype has only a few counts. V is TRBV29-1 and J is TRBJ1-5; D possibly corresponds to TRBD1 (5 bases). The length of the CDR3 is 12 residues. Germline CDR1 reads SQVTM; CDR2 reads ANQGSEA. The V and J ends lost 4 bases and 4 bases respectively, with 8 bases between them. The CDR3 DNA reads TGCAGCGTTGGGGGCAAAAATCAGCCCCAGCATTTT. Translated, it gives CSVGGKNQPQHF.

This clonotype was counted only a few times. The chain couples TRBV6-2 or TRBV6-3 to TRBJ2-6; 7 bases map to TRBD1. Germline V gene data show CDR1 as MNHEY and CDR2 as SVGEGT. The CDR3 consists of 17 residues. J was trimmed by 0 bases and V by 6 bases; bases with no gene match: 8. For the CDR3, the DNA is TGTGCCAGCAGCCACTCGACAGGGACCTCTGGGGCCAACGTCCTGACTTTC. Encoded protein: CASSHSTGTSGANVLTF.

This clonotype turned up a few times. CDR3 loop: CASSLGVRYEQYF. The CDR3 DNA sequence: TGTGCCAGCAGCTTAGGGGTGCGATACGAGCAGTACTTC. The V and J genes are TRBV7-2 and TRBJ2-7; D is unclear. V was cut by 1 base and J by 4 bases, with 8 bases left in between. In germline, CDR1 is SGHTA, CDR2 FQGNSA. The CDR3 runs 13 residues.

This clonotype was recorded a few times. V usage is TRBV15 and J usage is TRBJ2-1; tentative D call: TRBD2 (6 bases). In germline, CDR1 is LNHNV, CDR2 YYDKDF (reference sequence). V was pared by 4 bases and J by 2 bases, with 15 bases between. The CDR3 has 16 amino acids. The CDR3 sequence: CATSIAANHAYNEQFF. The CDR3 DNA follows: TGTGCCACCAGCATAGCGGCGAATCATGCCTACAATGAGCAGTTCTTC.

This rearrangement joins TRBV6-5 to TRBJ2-7, with TRBD2 as a possible D gene (6 bases). The CDR3 length is 14 residues. In germline, CDR1 is MNHEY, CDR2 SVGAGI. V shed 0 bases and J shed 0 bases, with 6 bases lying between them. The CDR3 coding sequence is TGTGCCAGCAGTTACTCCGGGAGCTCCTACGAGCAGTACTTC. It specifies CASSYSGSSYEQYF.

The V call is TRBV24-1, the J call TRBJ2-7; no definite D call. Between the trimmed V and J ends, which lost 1 base and 5 bases, there was a span of 8 bases. The CDR3 runs 13 residues. From germline, CDR1 is KGHDR and CDR2 SFDVKD. The CDR3: CATSDFTRDEQYF. CDR3 sequence (DNA): TGTGCCACCAGTGATTTTACCCGGGACGAGCAGTACTTC.

This clonotype was counted only a few times. V is TRBV27 and J is TRBJ1-5; D unclear. In germline, CDR1 is MNHEY, CDR2 SMNVEV (reference sequence). With 2 bases removed from V and 0 bases from J, the gap between germline ends came to 8 bases. There are 15 residues in the CDR3. The CDR3 DNA reads as TGTGCCAGCAGTTTAGCCAGCTATAGCAATCAGCCCCAGCATTTT. This gives the protein CASSLASYSNQPQHF.

This clonotype was observed a handful of times. The CDR3 DNA follows: TGCAGCGTTGTTGGGGACAAAGACACTGAAGCTTTCTTT. This codes for CSVVGDKDTEAFF. This chain links TRBV29-1 with TRBJ1-1; weak D call: TRBD1 (6 bases). CDR3 length: 13 residues. Germline lookup yields CDR1 SQVTM and CDR2 ANQGSEA. V lost 4 bases, J lost 3 bases, and 12 bases lay in between.

This clonotype was seen repeatedly, ten times or more. The chain uses TRBV6-5 and TRBJ1-3; D is undetermined. The CDR3 contains 16 residues. Germline CDR1 MNHEY, CDR2 SVGAGI. With 4 bases removed from V and 0 bases from J, the gap between germline ends came to 13 bases. CDR3 sequence reads: CASSSYRLNSGNTIYF. DNA of the CDR3: TGTGCCAGCAGTTCGTACAGATTAAACTCTGGAAACACCATATATTTT.

This clonotype was seen ten or more times. The rearrangement uses TRBV6-5 and TRBJ2-3; TRBD2 might be the D (6 bases). The CDR3 extends over 13 amino acids. V lost 0 bases, J lost 8 bases, and 9 bases lay in between. The germline V gene encodes CDR1 MNHEY and CDR2 SVGAGI. Here the CDR3 reads CASSYSPRGTQYF. The CDR3 DNA sequence: TGTGCCAGCAGTTACTCCCCGCGGGGTACGCAGTATTTT.

This clonotype was counted a few times. V is TRBV28 and J is TRBJ2-4; possible D gene TRBD1, 6 bases. Trimming removed 4 bases from V and 3 bases from J, with 13 bases in between. The CDR3 is 15 amino acids. The V gene's germline CDR1 is MDHEN and CDR2 SYDVKM. The CDR3 bases are TGTGCCAGCAGTTCAGGGACACCCTACAAAAACATTCAGTACTTC. This sequence encodes CASSSGTPYKNIQYF.

In its sample, this clonotype was seen a few times. The gene calls are TRBV5-1 and TRBJ2-1; no clear D gene. From germline, CDR1 is SGHRS and CDR2 YFSETQ. The V and J ends lost 4 bases and 1 base respectively, with 12 bases between them. The CDR3 contains 15 residues. CDR3 region: CASSAARISYNEQFF. CDR3 coding DNA: TGCGCCAGCAGCGCGGCCCGGATTTCCTACAATGAGCAGTTCTTC.

The sample holds a few counts of this clonotype. A much larger clone sits a single nucleotide away, making a read error possible. The chain links TRBV7-6 to TRBJ1-4; D ambiguous. Germline CDR1 reads SGHVS; CDR2 reads FNYEAQ. This CDR3 spans 16 amino acids. V shed 5 bases and J shed 4 bases, with 17 bases lying between them. CDR3: CASSPRAKAINEKLFF. CDR3 DNA: TGTGCCAGCAGCCCGCGGGCGAAGGCCATTAATGAAAAACTGTTTTTT.

There are a few counts of this clonotype. This sequence joins TRBV5-1 and TRBJ2-2; tentative D call: TRBD1 (5 bases). From germline, CDR1 is SGHRS and CDR2 YFSETQ. Deletions cut 4 bases from V and 3 bases from J, with 13 bases between. This CDR3 has 15 amino acids. The DNA of the CDR3 is TGCGCCAGCAGCCCAGGGTTAGGGTACACCGGGGAGCTGTTTTTT. It specifies CASSPGLGYTGELFF.

Only a few counts were recorded for this clonotype. The V call is TRBV7-2, the J call TRBJ2-3; 11 bases align to TRBD2. The V and J ends lost 4 bases and 6 bases, in that order; junction bases with no gene match: 9. The CDR3 covers 16 residues. Germline V lookup: CDR1 SGHTA, CDR2 FQGNSA. The CDR3 nucleotides are TGTGCCAGCAGCTACGGTCTAGCGGGGGGCAGGGATACGCAGTATTTT. Its protein product is CASSYGLAGGRDTQYF.